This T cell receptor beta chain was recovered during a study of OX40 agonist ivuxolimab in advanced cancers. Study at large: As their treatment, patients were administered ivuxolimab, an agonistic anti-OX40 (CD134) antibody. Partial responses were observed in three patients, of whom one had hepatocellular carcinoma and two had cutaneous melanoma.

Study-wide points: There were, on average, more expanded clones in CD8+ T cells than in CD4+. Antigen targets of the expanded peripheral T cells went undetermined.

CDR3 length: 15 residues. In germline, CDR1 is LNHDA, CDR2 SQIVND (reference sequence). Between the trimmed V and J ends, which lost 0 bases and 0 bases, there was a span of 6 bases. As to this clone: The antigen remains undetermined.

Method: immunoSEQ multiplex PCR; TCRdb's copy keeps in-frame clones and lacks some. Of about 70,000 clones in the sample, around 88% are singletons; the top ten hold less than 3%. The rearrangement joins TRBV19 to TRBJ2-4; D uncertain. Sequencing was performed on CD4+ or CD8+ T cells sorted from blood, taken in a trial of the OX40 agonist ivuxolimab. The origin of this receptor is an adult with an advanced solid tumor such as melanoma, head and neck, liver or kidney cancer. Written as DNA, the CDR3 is TGTGCCAGTAGTATAGAATCCCTAGCCAAAAACATTCAGTACTTC. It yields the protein CASSIESLAKNIQYF.